This is a list of T cell receptor beta chains from one sample in a study of long-term antiretroviral therapy in people with HIV. Clones were read by immunoSEQ multiplex PCR, and TCRdb kept only the in-frame ones, dropping some. The sample contains about 30,000 clones, approximately 86% of which appear only once. The material was unsorted PBMCs, obtained 3 years after starting antiretroviral therapy. The receptor set was obtained from a middle-aged man with HIV. Both conserved end residues are part of each CDR3. Fields, in order: D gene, V gene, J gene, clone size, CDR3 DNA, CDR3 protein. A D gene is named only where the DNA matches it firmly. A row's size may be missing; if present it is once, few, many or a size class.

TRBD1	TRBV7-8	TRBJ1-2	-	TGTGCCAGCAGCGTCGACAGGGTTTACTATGGCTACACCTTC	CASSVDRVYYGYTF
TRBD1	TRBV4-1	TRBJ1-6	-	TGCGCCAGCAGCCACCCAGGACAGGGTGGTAATTCACCCCTCCACTTT	CASSHPGQGGNSPLHF
-	TRBV4-1	TRBJ2-7	-	TGCGCCAGCAGCCAAGTTCGGACGGGCGATGTGCAGTACTTC	CASSQVRTGDVQYF
TRBD1	TRBV4-2	TRBJ2-2	-	TGTGCCAGCAGCCTTCCCGGGCGGACAGGGACCGGGGAGCTGTTTTTT	CASSLPGRTGTGELFF
TRBD1	TRBV30	TRBJ1-4	-	TGTGCCGCGGGACAGGGAGGTGAAAAACTGTTTTTT	CAAGQGGEKLFF
-	TRBV7-2	TRBJ1-3	-	TGTGCCAGCAGCTTAAGCTCTGGAAACACCATATATTTT	CASSLSSGNTIYF
TRBD2	TRBV2	TRBJ2-5	-	TGTGCCAGCACCAATTCAGCGGGAGGAGCTATAGAGACCCAGTACTTC	CASTNSAGGAIETQYF
-	TRBV10-3	TRBJ2-3	-	TGTGCCATCAGTGAGCATGGGGGAGCCGCAGATACGCAGTATTTT	CAISEHGGAADTQYF
-	TRBV7-9	TRBJ1-1	once	TGTGCCAGCGGCGCGGGACCAGTTATTGCTTTCTTT	CASGAGPVIAFF
TRBD1	TRBV6-1	TRBJ2-7	-	TGTGCCAGCAGTGCCCCATCGGACAGGGCCCCAGACGAGCAGTACTTC	CASSAPSDRAPDEQYF
TRBD1	TRBV5-6	TRBJ2-5	-	TGTGCCAGCAGCTGGGGGACAGGGGGCCAAGAGACCCAGTACTTC	CASSWGTGGQETQYF
-	TRBV27	TRBJ2-7	few	TGTGCCAGCAGTCCTAGGACGGAGAGCTCCTACGAGCAGTACTTC	CASSPRTESSYEQYF
-	TRBV4-2	TRBJ1-3	-	TGTGCCAGCAGCCGACATGATATCTACTCTGGAAACACCATATATTTT	CASSRHDIYSGNTIYF
-	TRBV13	TRBJ1-6	-	TGTGCCAGCAGCTTGGGCCAGGGGTCACCCCTCCACTTT	CASSLGQGSPLHF
-	TRBV30	TRBJ2-1	once	TGTGCCTGGAGTGTAGGGCCCAGCGTGAGCTCCTACAATGAGCAGTTCTTC	CAWSVGPSVSSYNEQFF
TRBD1	TRBV5-1	TRBJ2-7	-	TGCGCCAGCAGCCCCGGGGGACAGGTGGTAACCTACGAGCAGTACTTC	CASSPGGQVVTYEQYF
-	TRBV6-1	TRBJ1-2	-	TGTGCCAGCAGTGAGGGGGCCCACAATGGTGGCTACACCTTC	CASSEGAHNGGYTF
TRBD1	TRBV2	TRBJ2-7	-	TGTGCCAGCACCCAAACAGGGGTCCCCTACGAGCAGTACTTC	CASTQTGVPYEQYF
TRBD1	TRBV6-6	TRBJ2-7	once	TGTGCCAGCAGTTTCACCGGGACAGGGAACTACGAGCAGTACTTC	CASSFTGTGNYEQYF
TRBD2	TRBV5-1	TRBJ2-1	-	TGCGCCAGCAGCTTGGTGGGCGGGAGTAGAAATGAGCAGTTCTTC	CASSLVGGSRNEQFF
-	TRBV19	TRBJ1-1	-	TGTGCCAGTAGTCCGTGGTTAAGGGATACTGAAGCTTTCTTT	CASSPWLRDTEAFF
-	TRBV14	TRBJ2-2	-	TGTGCCAGCAGCCAAGAAGGAGAGGGGAACGGGGAGCTGTTTTTT	CASSQEGEGNGELFF
TRBD2	TRBV6-1	TRBJ2-3	-	TGTGCCAGCAGCGCCGGGACTACCACAGATACGCAGTATTTT	CASSAGTTTDTQYF
TRBD1	TRBV11-2	TRBJ2-5	-	TGTGTCAGCAGCTTTACAGGGGCTCGAGAGACCCAGTACTTC	CVSSFTGARETQYF
-	TRBV29-1	TRBJ1-2	-	TGCAGCGTTGACGTGGCTAACTATGGCTACACCTTC	CSVDVANYGYTF
-	TRBV5-6	TRBJ1-1	-	TGTGCCAGCAGCTTGGAGGGGCCTTACACTGAAGCTTTCTTT	CASSLEGPYTEAFF
-	TRBV5-1	TRBJ2-7	-	TGCGCCAGCAGCTTGGACACCTCCTACGAGCAGTACTTC	CASSLDTSYEQYF
-	TRBV27	TRBJ1-2	few	TGTGCCAGCGGCCTGGGGGCGGCCTATGGCTACACCTTC	CASGLGAAYGYTF
-	TRBV27	TRBJ1-5	few	TGTGCCAGCGCAGGGCGAGTCAATCAGCCCCAGCATTTT	CASAGRVNQPQHF
TRBD2	TRBV14	TRBJ2-1	-	TGTGCCAGCAGTCTAGCGGGCGCCTACAATGAGCAGTTCTTC	CASSLAGAYNEQFF
-	TRBV10-1	TRBJ2-2	-	TGCGCCAGCAGTGAGTATCGGACAGTCGCGAACACCGGGGAGCTGTTTTTT	CASSEYRTVANTGELFF